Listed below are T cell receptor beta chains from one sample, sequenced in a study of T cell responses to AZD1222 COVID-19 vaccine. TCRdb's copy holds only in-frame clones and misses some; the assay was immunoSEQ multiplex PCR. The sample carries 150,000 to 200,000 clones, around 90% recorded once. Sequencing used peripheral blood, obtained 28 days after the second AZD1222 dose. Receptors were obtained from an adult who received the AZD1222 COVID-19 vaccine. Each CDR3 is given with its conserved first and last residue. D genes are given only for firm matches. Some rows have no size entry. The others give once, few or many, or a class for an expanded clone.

CDR3aa: CASRVTYEQYF
CDR3nt: TGTGCCAGCAGGGTCACCTACGAGCAGTACTTC
j_gene: TRBJ2-7
abundance: -
v_gene: TRBV2
d_gene: -

CDR3aa: CASSSTYRGSNTGELFF
CDR3nt: TGTGCCAGCAGCTCTACCTACAGGGGGAGCAACACCGGGGAGCTGTTTTTT
j_gene: TRBJ2-2
abundance: -
v_gene: TRBV11-3
d_gene: TRBD1

CDR3aa: CASSLRGSYNEQFF
CDR3nt: TGTGCCAGCAGTCTAAGGGGGTCCTACAATGAGCAGTTCTTC
j_gene: TRBJ2-1
abundance: -
v_gene: TRBV5-4
d_gene: -

CDR3aa: CASSQSGSPGNEQFF
CDR3nt: TGTGCCAGCAGCCAAAGCGGGAGTCCGGGGAATGAGCAGTTCTTC
j_gene: TRBJ2-1
abundance: -
v_gene: TRBV9
d_gene: TRBD2

CDR3aa: CASSLAEQGAVNQPQHF
CDR3nt: TGTGCCAGCAGTTTGGCGGAACAGGGGGCTGTCAATCAGCCCCAGCATTTT
j_gene: TRBJ1-5
abundance: -
v_gene: TRBV27
d_gene: TRBD1

CDR3aa: CASSQKILGDQPQHF
CDR3nt: TGCGCCAGCAGCCAAAAAATTCTCGGAGATCAGCCCCAGCATTTT
j_gene: TRBJ1-5
abundance: -
v_gene: TRBV4-1
d_gene: -

CDR3aa: CSARGTDTQYF
CDR3nt: TGCAGTGCCCGAGGGACGGATACGCAGTATTTT
j_gene: TRBJ2-3
abundance: -
v_gene: TRBV20-1
d_gene: -

CDR3aa: CASSSSRQSSYNEQFF
CDR3nt: TGTGCCAGCAGCTCCTCCAGACAGAGCTCCTACAATGAGCAGTTCTTC
j_gene: TRBJ2-1
abundance: -
v_gene: TRBV7-3
d_gene: -

CDR3aa: CASSLGTGNYEQYF
CDR3nt: TGTGCCAGCAGCTTAGGTACAGGAAACTACGAGCAGTACTTC
j_gene: TRBJ2-7
abundance: once
v_gene: TRBV7-2
d_gene: -

CDR3aa: CASSRDRGLDTGELFF
CDR3nt: TGTGCCAGCAGCCGGGACAGGGGGCTGGACACCGGGGAGCTGTTTTTT
j_gene: TRBJ2-2
abundance: -
v_gene: TRBV28
d_gene: TRBD1